The clone carrying this T cell receptor beta chain was found many times. The antigen is not known. It was uncontrolled infection, other autoimmune disease, pregnancy or lactation that excluded patients. The data were taken from a study of T cells in Graves' hyperthyroidism and ophthalmopathy. Study-wide results and limits: Within blood appeared most thyroid clonotypes that had expanded above 0.001.

Amplified TCR beta CDR3 regions derived from RNA transcripts. RT-PCR in the first round (using the HTBI primer set) targeted the TCR CDR3. TCRdb redid the calling of the multiplex PCR reads with MiXCR, one entry per CDR3 protein. The data show 250,000 or so distinct CDR3 sequences, with approximately 16% seen just once and around 30% held by the top ten. CDR1 GTSNPN and CDR2 SVGIG come from the germline V gene (reference sequence). The CDR3 is made up of 15 amino acids. J was trimmed by 4 bases and V by 1 base; bases with no gene match: 8. Material for sequencing was blood. The TCR was taken from a woman between 18 and 30 years old with Graves' ophthalmopathy. This rearrangement joins TRBV30 to TRBJ2-3, with TRBD1 matching over 7 bases. CDR3 loop: CAWSGQGGVADTQYF. In nucleotides, the CDR3 is TGTGCCTGGAGTGGACAGGGTGGGGTCGCAGATACGCAGTATTTT.